Described below is a single T cell receptor (beta chain) sequence and its context. V lost 4 bases and J lost 0; bases outside the gene matches: 3. Looked up from germline, CDR1 is SEHNR and CDR2 is FQNEAQ (reference sequence). The CDR3 has 15 residues. This entry is derived from a study of shared clonotypes between healthy human individuals. Sequencing used immunoSEQ multiplex PCR; TCRdb keeps in-frame clones, though not all of them. The sample lists some 2,500,000 clones, around 93% seen once, with 0.37% in the top ten. The clonotype comes from a man between 18 and 35 years old in good health. Some clones in this sample may be carry-over from other donors' samples. Material: naive CD4+ T cells from PBMCs. Indicated subset: CD45RA+ positively selected. V is TRBV7-9 and J is TRBJ1-5, with 7 bases identical to TRBD1. The CDR3 here is CASSSTGASNQPQHF. CDR3 in DNA: TGTGCCAGCAGCTCAACAGGGGCTAGCAATCAGCCCCAGCATTTT.